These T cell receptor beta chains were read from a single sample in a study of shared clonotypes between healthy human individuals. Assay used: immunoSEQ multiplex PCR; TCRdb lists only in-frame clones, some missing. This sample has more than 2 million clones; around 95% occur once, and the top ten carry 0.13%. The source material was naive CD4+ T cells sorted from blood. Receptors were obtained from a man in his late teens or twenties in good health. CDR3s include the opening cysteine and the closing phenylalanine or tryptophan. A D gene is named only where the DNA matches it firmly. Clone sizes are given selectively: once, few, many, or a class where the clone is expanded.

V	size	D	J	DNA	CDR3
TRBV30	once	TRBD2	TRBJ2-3	TGTGCCTGGAGTCTCGGCGGGAGTTACACAGATACGCAGTATTTT	CAWSLGGSYTDTQYF
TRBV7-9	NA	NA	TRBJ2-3	TGTGCCAGCAGCCGAGTGGCGGATACGCAGTATTTT	CASSRVADTQYF
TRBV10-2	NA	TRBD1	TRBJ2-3	TGCGCCAGCAGTGCGGCAGGGGGCGCCGATACGCAGTATTTT	CASSAAGGADTQYF
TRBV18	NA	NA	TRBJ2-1	TGTGCCAGCTCTGGAGACAATGAGCAGTTCTTC	CASSGDNEQFF
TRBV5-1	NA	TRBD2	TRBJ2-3	TGCGCCAGCAGCCCCCGGGGAGCGGGATACACAGATACGCAGTATTTT	CASSPRGAGYTDTQYF
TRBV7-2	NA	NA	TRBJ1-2	TGTGCCAGCAGCTTAGCCGTAACCATAGCTACCTATGGCTACACCTTC	CASSLAVTIATYGYTF
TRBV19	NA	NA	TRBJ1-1	TGTGCCAGTAGGGAAAGCGGGTCACTGAACACTGAAGCTTTCTTT	CASRESGSLNTEAFF
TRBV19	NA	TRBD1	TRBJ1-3	TGTGCCAGCTCCGGGACAGGGCTTCTAGGAGCGGGAAACACCATATATTTT	CASSGTGLLGAGNTIYF
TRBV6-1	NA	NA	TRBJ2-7	TGTGCCAGCAGTGAAGGGGCGGAGCAGTACTTC	CASSEGAEQYF
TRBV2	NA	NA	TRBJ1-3	TGTGCCAGCAGTGGGTTAGCGCAGGCTGGAAACACCATATATTTT	CASSGLAQAGNTIYF
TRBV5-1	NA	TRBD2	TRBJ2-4	TGCGCCAGCAGCCCCCTTACTAGCGGGGGAAGAAACATTCAGTACTTC	CASSPLTSGGRNIQYF
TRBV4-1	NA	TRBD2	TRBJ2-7	TGCGCCAGCAGCCAAACGCTAGCGGGGGGTAACTACGAGCAGTACTTC	CASSQTLAGGNYEQYF
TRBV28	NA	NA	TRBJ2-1	TGTGCCAGCATCCCCCCGGTGTCCAATGAGCAGTTCTTC	CASIPPVSNEQFF
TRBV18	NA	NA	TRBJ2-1	TGTGCCAGCTCACCACCCGTAGGGGACCACAATGAGCAGTTCTTC	CASSPPVGDHNEQFF
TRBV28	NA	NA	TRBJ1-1	TGTGCCAGCAGTTTAAAACTGGCATGGTTAGGGGAGGATATGAACACTGAAGCTTTCTTT	CASSLKLAWLGEDMNTEAFF
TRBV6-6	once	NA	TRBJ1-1	TGTGCCAGCAGTCGGGGGGGGGTCTATGAAGCTTTCTTT	CASSRGGVYEAFF
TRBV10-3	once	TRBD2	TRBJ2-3	TGTGCCATCAGTTTCACTAGCGGGATGTCAGATACGCAGTATTTT	CAISFTSGMSDTQYF
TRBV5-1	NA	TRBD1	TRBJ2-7	TGCGCCAGCAGCTTAACAGGGGGTCCCTCCTACGAGCAGTACTTC	CASSLTGGPSYEQYF
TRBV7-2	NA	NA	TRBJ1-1	TGTGCCAGCAGCTTAGAACCTTCCCGGGCCAGCACTGAAGCTTTCTTT	CASSLEPSRASTEAFF
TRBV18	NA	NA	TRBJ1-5	TGTGCCAGCTCACAGGGAATTAATCAGCCCCAGCATTTT	CASSQGINQPQHF
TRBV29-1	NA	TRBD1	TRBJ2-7	TGCAGCGTTGTTATAAATTACAGGGGGAGTGAGCAGTACTTC	CSVVINYRGSEQYF
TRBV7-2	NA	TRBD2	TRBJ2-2	TGTGCCAGCAGGACTAGCGTCTCGAACACCGGGGAGCTGTTTTTT	CASRTSVSNTGELFF
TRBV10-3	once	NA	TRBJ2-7	TGTGCCACCGCGGGTCTAAAGGGGGGCACCTACGAGCAGTACTTC	CATAGLKGGTYEQYF
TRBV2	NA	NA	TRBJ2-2	TGTGCCAGCAGCCCTCGGACTAAGAGGTCAGGCGGGGAGCTGTTTTTT	CASSPRTKRSGGELFF
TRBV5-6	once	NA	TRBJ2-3	TGTGCCAGCAGCTTGGTGGTGGGGCTCACAGATACGCAGTATTTT	CASSLVVGLTDTQYF
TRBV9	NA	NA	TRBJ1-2	TGTGCCAGCAGCGTAGAGGTGGATGGAAACTATGGCTACACCTTC	CASSVEVDGNYGYTF
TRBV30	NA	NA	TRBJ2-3	TGTGCCTGGCGCGGGAGCACAGATACGCAGTATTTT	CAWRGSTDTQYF
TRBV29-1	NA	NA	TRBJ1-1	TGCAGCGTCCAACAGGGAGGCACTGAAGCTTTCTTT	CSVQQGGTEAFF
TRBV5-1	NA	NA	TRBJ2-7	TGCGCCAGCAGCTTGGGCAGGGAACAGAAGCAGTACTTC	CASSLGREQKQYF
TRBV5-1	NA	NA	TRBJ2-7	TGCGCCAGCAGTCGAGGAGGGACCAACTCTCTAACCTACGAGCAGTACTTC	CASSRGGTNSLTYEQYF